This TCR beta chain is drawn from a study of identical twins. MiXCR was run by TCRdb on the 5' RACE reads, yielding one entry per CDR3 protein. The table records 240,000 or so distinct CDR3 sequences, roughly 13% of them present only once. The CDR3 spans 17 residues. The germline CDR1 and CDR2 sequences are DFQATT and SNEGSKA (reference sequence). The junction had 11 bases not matched to a gene; V was cut back by 0 bases and J by 0 bases. Only a few counts were recorded for this clonotype. These data were also filed under a second study, of yellow fever vaccine responses in identical twins.

The chain recombines TRBV20-1 with TRBJ2-7; 7 bases are a match to TRBD2. Material for sequencing was memory (CD45RO+) T cells sorted from blood. The TCR was taken from a woman between 18 and 29 years old in good health. CDR3 coding DNA: TGCAGTGCTAGAGACCTTCGTACGGGCGGGAGCTCCTACGAGCAGTACTTC. Protein product: CSARDLRTGGSSYEQYF.